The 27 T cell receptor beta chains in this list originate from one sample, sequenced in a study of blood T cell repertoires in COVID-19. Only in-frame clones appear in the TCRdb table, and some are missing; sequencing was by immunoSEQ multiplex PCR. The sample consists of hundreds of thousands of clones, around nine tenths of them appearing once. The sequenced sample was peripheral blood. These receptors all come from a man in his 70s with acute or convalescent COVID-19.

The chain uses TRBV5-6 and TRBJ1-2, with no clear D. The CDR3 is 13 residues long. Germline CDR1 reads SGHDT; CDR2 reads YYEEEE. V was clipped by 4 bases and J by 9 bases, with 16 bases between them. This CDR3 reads CASSPTRLDSYTF. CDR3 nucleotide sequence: TGTGCCAGCAGCCCCACCCGACTTGATAGCTACACCTTC.

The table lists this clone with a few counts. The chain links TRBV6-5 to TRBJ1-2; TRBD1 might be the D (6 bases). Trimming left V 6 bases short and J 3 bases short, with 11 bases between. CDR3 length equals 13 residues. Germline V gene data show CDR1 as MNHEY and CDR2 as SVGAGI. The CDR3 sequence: CASRGEGDYGYTF. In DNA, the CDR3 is TGTGCCAGCAGGGGAGAGGGGGACTATGGCTACACCTTC.

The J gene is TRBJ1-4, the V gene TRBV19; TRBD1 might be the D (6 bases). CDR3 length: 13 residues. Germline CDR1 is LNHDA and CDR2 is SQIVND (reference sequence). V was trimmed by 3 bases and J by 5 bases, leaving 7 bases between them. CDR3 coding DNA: TGTGCCAGTAGTATGCAGGGGAATGAAAAACTGTTTTTT. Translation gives CASSMQGNEKLFF.

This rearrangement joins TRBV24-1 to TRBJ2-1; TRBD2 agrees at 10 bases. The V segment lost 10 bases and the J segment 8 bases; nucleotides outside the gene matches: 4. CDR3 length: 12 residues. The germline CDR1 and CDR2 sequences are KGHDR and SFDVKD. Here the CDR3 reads CATSGRSYEQFF. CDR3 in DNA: TGTGCCACTAGCGGGAGGTCGTATGAGCAGTTCTTC.

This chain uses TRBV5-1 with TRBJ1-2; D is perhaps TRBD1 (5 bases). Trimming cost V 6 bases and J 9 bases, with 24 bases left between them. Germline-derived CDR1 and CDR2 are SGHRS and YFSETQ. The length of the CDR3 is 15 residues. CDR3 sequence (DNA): TGCGCCAGCACCCTGAGGGGACGGGACTTTGGTCGCTACACCTTC. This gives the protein CASTLRGRDFGRYTF.

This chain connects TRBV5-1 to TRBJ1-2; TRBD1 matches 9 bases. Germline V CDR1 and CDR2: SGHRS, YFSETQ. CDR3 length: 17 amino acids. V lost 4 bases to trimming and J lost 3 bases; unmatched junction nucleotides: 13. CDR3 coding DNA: TGCGCCAGCAGCACAGGGACAGGGAGCGGAAGAGACTATGGCTACACCTTC. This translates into CASSTGTGSGRDYGYTF.

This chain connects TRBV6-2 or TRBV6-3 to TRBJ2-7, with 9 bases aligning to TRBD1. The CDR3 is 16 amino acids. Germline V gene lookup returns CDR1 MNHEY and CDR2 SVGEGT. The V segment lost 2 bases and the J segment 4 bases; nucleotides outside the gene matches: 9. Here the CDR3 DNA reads TGTGCCAGCAGTTACAGGCTTGGGACAGGGTATTACGAGCAGTACTTC. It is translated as CASSYRLGTGYYEQYF.

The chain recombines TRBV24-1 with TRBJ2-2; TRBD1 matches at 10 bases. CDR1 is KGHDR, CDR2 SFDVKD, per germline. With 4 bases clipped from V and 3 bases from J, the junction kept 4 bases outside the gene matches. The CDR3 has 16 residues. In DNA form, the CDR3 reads TGTGCCACCAGTGAGGCCGGGACAGGGGACACCGGGGAGCTGTTTTTT. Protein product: CATSEAGTGDTGELFF.

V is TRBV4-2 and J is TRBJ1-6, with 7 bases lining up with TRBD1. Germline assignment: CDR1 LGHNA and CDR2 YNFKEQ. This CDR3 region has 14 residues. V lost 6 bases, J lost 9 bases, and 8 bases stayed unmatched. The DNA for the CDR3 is TGTGCCAGCAGACGGACAGGAATTGGTTCACCCCTCCACTTT. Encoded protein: CASRRTGIGSPLHF.

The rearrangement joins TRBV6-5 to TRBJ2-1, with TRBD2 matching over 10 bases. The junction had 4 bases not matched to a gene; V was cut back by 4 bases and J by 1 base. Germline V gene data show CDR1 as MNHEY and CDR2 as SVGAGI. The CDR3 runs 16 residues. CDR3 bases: TGTGCCAGCAGTTCTCCAGCGGGGGGGTCCTACAATGAGCAGTTCTTC. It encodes CASSSPAGGSYNEQFF.

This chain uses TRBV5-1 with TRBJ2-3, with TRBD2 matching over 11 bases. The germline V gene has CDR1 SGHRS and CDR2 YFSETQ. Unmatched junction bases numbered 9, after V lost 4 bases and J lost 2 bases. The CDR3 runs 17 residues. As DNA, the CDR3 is TGCGCCAGCAGCCCGGATAGCGGGGGGGCCTCCACAGATACGCAGTATTTT. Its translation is CASSPDSGGASTDTQYF.

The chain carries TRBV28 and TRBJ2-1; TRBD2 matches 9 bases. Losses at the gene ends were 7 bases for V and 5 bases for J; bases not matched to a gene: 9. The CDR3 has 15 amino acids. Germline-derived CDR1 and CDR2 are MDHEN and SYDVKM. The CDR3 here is CASTASGAKNNEQFF. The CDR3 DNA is TGTGCCAGCACCGCTAGCGGGGCTAAGAACAATGAGCAGTTCTTC.

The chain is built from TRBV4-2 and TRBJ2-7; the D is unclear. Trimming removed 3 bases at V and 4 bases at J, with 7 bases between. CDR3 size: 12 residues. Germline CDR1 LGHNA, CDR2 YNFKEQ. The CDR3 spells CASSQTIYEQYF. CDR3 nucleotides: TGTGCCAGCAGCCAGACAATATACGAGCAGTACTTC.

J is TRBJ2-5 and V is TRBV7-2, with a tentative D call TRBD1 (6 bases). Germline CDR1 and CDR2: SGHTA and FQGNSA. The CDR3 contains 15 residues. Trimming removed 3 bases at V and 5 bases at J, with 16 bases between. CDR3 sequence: CASSFFPRGDETQYF. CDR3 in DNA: TGTGCCAGCAGCTTCTTTCCCAGGGGAGACGAGACCCAGTACTTC.

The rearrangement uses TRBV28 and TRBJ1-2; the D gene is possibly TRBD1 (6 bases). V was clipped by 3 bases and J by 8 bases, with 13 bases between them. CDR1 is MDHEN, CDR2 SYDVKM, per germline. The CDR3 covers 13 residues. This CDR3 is CASSLSRDKGYTF. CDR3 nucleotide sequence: TGTGCCAGCAGTTTGAGCAGGGACAAAGGCTACACCTTC.

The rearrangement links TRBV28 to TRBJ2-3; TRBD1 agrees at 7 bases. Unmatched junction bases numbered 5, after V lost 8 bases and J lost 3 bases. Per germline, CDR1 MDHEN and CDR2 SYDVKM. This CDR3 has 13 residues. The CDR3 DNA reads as TGTGCCAGCCCGGGACAGATAACAGATACGCAGTATTTT. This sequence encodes CASPGQITDTQYF.

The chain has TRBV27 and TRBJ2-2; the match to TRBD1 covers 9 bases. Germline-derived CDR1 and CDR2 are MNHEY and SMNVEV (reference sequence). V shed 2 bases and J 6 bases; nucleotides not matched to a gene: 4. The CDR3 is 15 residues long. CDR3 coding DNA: TGTGCCAGCAGTTTAGAGGGACAGGGAGCCGGGGAGCTGTTTTTT. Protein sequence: CASSLEGQGAGELFF.

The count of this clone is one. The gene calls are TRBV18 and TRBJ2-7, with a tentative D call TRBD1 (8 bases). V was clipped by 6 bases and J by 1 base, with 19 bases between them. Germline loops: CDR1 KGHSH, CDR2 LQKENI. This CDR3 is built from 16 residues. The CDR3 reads CASSLSLQGGSYEQYF. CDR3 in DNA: TGTGCCAGCTCCCTATCATTACAGGGGGGGTCCTACGAGCAGTACTTC.

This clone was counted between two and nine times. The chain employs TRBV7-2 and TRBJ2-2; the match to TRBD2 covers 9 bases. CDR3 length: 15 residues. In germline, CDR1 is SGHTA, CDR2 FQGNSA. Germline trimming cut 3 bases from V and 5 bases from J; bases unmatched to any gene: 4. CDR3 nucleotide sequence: TGTGCCAGCAGCTTTGTTACTAGCGGGACCGGGGAGCTGTTTTTT. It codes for CASSFVTSGTGELFF.

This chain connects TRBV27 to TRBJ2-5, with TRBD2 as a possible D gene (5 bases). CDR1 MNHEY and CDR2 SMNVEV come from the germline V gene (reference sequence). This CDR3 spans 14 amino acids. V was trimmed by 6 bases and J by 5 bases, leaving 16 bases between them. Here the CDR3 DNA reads TGTGCCAGCAGCAATGGACTGGCCCGGGAGACCCAGTACTTC. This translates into CASSNGLARETQYF.

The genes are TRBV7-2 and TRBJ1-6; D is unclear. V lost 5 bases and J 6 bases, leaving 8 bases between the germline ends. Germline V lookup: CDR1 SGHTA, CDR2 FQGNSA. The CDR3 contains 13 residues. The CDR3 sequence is CASSAERNSPLHF. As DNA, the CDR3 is TGTGCCAGCAGCGCAGAGCGTAATTCACCCCTCCACTTT.

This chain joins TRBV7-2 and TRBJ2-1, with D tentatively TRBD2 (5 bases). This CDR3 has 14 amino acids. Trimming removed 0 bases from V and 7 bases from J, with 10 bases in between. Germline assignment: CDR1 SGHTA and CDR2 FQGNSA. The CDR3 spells CASSLAGAWNEQFF. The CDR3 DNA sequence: TGTGCCAGCAGCTTAGCGGGAGCGTGGAATGAGCAGTTCTTC.

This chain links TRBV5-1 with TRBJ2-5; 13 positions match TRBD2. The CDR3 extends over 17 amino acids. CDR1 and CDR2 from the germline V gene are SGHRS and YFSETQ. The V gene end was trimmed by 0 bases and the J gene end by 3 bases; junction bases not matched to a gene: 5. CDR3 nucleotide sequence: TGCGCCAGCAGCTTGGGACTAGCGGGAGGCGGCAAAGAGACCCAGTACTTC. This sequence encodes CASSLGLAGGGKETQYF.

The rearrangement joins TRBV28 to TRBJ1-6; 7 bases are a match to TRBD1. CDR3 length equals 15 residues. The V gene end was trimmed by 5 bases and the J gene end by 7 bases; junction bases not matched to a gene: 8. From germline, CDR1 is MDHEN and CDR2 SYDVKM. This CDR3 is CASSGDRVYNSPLHF. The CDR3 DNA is TGTGCCAGCAGTGGAGACAGGGTGTACAATTCACCCCTCCACTTT.

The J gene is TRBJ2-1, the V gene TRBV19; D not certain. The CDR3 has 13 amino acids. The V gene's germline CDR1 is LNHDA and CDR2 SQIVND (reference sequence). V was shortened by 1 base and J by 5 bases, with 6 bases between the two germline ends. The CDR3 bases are TGTGCCAGTAGTATAGGGCAGAACAATGAGCAGTTCTTC. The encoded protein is CASSIGQNNEQFF.

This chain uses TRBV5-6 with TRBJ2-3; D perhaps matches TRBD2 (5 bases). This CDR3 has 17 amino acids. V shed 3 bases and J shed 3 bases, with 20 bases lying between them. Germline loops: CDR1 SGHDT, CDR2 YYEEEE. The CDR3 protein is CASSYGVGSPETDTQYF. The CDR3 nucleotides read TGTGCCAGCAGCTACGGGGTCGGATCTCCTGAGACAGATACGCAGTATTTT.

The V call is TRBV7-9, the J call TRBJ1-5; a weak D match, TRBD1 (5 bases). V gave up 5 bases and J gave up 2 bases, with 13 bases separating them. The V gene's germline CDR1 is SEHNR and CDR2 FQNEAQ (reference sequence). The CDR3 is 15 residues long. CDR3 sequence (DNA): TGTGCCAGCAGCCCTATCTCGGGGGGCAATCAGCCCCAGCATTTT. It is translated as CASSPISGGNQPQHF.